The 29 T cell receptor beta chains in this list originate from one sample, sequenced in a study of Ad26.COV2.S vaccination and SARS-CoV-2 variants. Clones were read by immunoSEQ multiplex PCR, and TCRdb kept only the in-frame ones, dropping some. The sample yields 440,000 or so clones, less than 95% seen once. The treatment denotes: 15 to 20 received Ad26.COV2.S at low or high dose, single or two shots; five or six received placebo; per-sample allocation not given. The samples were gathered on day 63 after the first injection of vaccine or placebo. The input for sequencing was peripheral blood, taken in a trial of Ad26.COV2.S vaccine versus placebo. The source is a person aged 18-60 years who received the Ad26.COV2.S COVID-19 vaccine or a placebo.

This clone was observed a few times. CDR3 residues: CASSATSGSYEQYF. CDR3 DNA: TGTGCCAGCAGCGCTACTAGCGGGAGTTACGAGCAGTACTTC. The J gene is TRBJ2-7, the V gene TRBV11-2; 11 bases line up with TRBD2. The CDR3 spans 14 residues. Germline V gene data show CDR1 as SGHAT and CDR2 as FQNNGV. V lost 5 bases to trimming and J lost 4 bases; unmatched junction nucleotides: 4.

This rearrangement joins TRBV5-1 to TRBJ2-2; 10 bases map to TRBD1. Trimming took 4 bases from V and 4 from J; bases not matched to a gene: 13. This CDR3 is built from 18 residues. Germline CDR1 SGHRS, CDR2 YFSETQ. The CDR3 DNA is TGCGCCAGCAGCCCGGGGACAGGGGATGCCCTAACCACCGGGGAGCTGTTTTTT. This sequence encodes CASSPGTGDALTTGELFF.

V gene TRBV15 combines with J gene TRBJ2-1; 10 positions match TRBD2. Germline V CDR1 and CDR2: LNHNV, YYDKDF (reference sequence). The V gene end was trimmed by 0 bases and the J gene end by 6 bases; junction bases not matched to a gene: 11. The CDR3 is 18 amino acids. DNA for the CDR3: TGTGCCACCAGCAGAGATATTGTGACTAGCGGGCTTATCAATGAGCAGTTCTTC. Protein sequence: CATSRDIVTSGLINEQFF.

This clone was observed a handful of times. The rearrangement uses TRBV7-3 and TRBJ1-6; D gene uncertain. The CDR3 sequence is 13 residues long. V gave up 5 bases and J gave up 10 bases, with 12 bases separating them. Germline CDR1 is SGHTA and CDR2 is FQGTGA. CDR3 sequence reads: CASSQGLGSPLHF. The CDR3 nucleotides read TGTGCCAGCAGCCAAGGGCTTGGGTCACCCCTCCACTTT.

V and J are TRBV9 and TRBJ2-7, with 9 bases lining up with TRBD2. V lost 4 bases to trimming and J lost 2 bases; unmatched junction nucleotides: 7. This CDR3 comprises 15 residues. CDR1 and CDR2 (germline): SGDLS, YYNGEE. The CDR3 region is CASSPRTSAAYEQYF. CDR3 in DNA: TGTGCCAGCAGCCCCCGGACTAGCGCGGCCTACGAGCAGTACTTC.

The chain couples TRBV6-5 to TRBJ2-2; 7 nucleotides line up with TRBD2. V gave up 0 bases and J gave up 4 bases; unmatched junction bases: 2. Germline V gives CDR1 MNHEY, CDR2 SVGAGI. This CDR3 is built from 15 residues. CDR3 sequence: CASSYSAGATGELFF. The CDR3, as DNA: TGTGCCAGCAGTTACTCCGCGGGAGCCACCGGGGAGCTGTTTTTT.

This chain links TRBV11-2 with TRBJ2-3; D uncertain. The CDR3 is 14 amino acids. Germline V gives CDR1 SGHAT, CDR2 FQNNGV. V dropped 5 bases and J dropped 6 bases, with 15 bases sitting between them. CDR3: CASSPLGGLDTQYF. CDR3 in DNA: TGTGCCAGCAGCCCACTGGGTGGGCTGGATACGCAGTATTTT. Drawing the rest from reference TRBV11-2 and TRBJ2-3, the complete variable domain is EAGVAQSPRYKIIEKRQSVAFWCNPISGHATLYWYQQILGQGPKLLIQFQNNGVVDDSQLPKDRFSAERLKGVDSTLKIQPAKLEDSAVYLCASSPLGGLDTQYFGPGTRLTVL.

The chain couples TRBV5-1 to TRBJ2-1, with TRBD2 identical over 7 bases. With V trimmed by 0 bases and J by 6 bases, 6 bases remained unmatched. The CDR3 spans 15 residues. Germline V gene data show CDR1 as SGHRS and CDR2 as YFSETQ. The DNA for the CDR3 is TGCGCCAGCAGCTTGGAATTAGCGGGTTTCAATGAGCAGTTCTTC. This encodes CASSLELAGFNEQFF.

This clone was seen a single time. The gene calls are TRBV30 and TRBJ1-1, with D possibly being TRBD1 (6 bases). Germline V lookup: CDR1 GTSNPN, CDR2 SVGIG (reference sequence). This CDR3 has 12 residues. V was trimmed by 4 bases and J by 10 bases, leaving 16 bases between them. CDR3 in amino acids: CAWTPLGGRAFF. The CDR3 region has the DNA TGTGCCTGGACTCCGCTCGGGGGGCGAGCTTTCTTT.

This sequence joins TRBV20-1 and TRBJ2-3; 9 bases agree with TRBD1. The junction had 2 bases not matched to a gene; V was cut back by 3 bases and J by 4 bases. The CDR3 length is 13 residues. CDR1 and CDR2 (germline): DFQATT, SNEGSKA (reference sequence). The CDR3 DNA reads TGCAGTGCTAGTACAGGGGGCGCAGATACGCAGTATTTT. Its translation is CSASTGGADTQYF.

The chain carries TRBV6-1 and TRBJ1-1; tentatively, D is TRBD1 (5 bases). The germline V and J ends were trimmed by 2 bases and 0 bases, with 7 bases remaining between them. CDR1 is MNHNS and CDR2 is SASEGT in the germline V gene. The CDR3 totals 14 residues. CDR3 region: CASSESGLNTEAFF. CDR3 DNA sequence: TGTGCCAGCAGTGAATCAGGGTTGAACACTGAAGCTTTCTTT.

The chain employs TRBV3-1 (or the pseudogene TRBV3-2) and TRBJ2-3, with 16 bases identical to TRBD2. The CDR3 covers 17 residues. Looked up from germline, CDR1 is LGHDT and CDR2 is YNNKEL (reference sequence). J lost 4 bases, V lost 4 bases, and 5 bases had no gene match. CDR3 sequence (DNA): TGTGCCAGCAGCCCTGGGACTAGCGGGAGGGCACCAGATACGCAGTATTTT. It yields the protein CASSPGTSGRAPDTQYF.

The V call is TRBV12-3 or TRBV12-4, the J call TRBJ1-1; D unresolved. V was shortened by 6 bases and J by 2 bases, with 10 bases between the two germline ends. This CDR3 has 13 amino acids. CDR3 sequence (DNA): TGTGCCAGCAGCCCCACTGTAAACACTGAAGCTTTCTTT. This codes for CASSPTVNTEAFF.

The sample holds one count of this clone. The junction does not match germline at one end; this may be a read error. CDR3 nucleotide sequence: TGCGCCACCAGCTCCGGGACAGGGGGCCTCTACGAGCAGTACTTC. It translates to CATSSGTGGLYEQYF. V is TRBV5-1 and J is TRBJ2-7, with 12 bases lining up with TRBD1. Germline values: CDR1 SGHRS, CDR2 YFSETQ. The CDR3 is made up of 15 amino acids.

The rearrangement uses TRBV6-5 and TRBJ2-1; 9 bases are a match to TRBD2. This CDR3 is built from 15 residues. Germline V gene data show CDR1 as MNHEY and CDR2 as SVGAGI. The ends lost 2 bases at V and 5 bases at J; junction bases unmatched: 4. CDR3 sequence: CASSYAGGRNNEQFF. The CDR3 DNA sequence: TGTGCCAGCAGTTACGCGGGAGGGCGAAACAATGAGCAGTTCTTC.

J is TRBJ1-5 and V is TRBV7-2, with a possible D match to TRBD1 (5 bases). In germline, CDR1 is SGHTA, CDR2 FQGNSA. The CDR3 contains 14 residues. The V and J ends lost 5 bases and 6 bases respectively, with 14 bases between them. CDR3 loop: CASSPSGGGQPQHF. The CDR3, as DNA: TGTGCCAGCAGCCCCTCGGGGGGGGGTCAGCCCCAGCATTTT.

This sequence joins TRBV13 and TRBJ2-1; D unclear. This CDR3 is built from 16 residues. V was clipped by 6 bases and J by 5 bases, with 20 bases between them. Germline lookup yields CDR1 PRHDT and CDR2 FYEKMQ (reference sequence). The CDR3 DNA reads TGTGCCAGCAGTCGGAACAAACTACTAACCCACAATGAGCAGTTCTTC. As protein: CASSRNKLLTHNEQFF. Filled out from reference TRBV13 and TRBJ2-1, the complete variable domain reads AAGVIQSPRHLIKEKRETATLKCYPIPRHDTVYWYQQGPGQDPQFLISFYEKMQSDKGSIPDRFSAQQFSDYHSELNMSSLELGDSALYFCASSRNKLLTHNEQFFGPGTRLTVL.

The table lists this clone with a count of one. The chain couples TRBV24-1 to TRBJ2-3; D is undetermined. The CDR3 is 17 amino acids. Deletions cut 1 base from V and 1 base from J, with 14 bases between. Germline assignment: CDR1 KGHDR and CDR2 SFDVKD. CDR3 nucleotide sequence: TGTGCCACCAGTGATTTATACGGAGACCTCCGCACAGATACGCAGTATTTT. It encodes CATSDLYGDLRTDTQYF.

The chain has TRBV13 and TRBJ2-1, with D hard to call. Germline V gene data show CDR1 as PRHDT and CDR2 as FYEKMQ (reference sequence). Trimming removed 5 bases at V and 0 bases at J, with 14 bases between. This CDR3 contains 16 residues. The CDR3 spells CASSPPIRPSYNEQFF. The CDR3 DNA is TGTGCCAGCAGCCCGCCGATCAGGCCCTCCTACAATGAGCAGTTCTTC.

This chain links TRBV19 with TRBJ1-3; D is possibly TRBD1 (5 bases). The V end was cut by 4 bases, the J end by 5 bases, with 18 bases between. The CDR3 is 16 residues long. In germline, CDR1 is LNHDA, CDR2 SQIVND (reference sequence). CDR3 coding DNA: TGTGCCAGTAGTACCGGGACTACTTGGGATCGAAACACCATATATTTT. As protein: CASSTGTTWDRNTIYF.

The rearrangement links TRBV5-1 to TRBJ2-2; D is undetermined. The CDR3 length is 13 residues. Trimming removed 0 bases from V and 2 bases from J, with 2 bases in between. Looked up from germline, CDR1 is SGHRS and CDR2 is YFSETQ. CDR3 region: CASSLANTGELFF. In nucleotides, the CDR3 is TGCGCCAGCAGCTTGGCCAACACCGGGGAGCTGTTTTTT.

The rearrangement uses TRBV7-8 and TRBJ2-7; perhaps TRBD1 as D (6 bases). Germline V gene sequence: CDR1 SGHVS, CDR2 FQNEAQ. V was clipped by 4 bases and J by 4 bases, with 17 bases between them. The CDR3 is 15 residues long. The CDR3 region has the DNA TGTGCCAGCAGCTACCGGACAGCAAAAAAATACGAGCAGTACTTC. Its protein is CASSYRTAKKYEQYF.

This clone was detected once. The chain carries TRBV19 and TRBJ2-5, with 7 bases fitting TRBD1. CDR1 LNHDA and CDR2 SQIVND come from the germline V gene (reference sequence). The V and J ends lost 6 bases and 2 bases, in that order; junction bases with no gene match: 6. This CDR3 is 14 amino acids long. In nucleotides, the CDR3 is TGTGCCAGTAGCCGGGACAGACAACAAGAGACCCAGTACTTC. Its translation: CASSRDRQQETQYF.

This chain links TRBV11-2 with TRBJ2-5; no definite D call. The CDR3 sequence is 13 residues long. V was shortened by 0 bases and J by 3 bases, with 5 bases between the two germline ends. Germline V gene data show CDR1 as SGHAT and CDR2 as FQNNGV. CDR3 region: CASSLDWEETQYF. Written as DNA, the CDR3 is TGTGCCAGCAGCTTAGACTGGGAAGAGACCCAGTACTTC.

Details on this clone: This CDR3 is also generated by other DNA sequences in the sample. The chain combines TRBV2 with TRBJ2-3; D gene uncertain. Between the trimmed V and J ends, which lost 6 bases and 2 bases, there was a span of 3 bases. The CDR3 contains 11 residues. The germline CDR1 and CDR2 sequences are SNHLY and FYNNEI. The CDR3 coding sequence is TGTGCCAGCAGCGTCACAGATACGCAGTATTTT. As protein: CASSVTDTQYF.

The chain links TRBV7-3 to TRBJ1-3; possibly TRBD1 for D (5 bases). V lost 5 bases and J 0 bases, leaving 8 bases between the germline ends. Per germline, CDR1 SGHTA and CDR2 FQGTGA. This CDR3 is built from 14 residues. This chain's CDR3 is CASSLDSSGNTIYF. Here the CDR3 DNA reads TGTGCCAGCAGCCTCGACAGCTCTGGAAACACCATATATTTT.

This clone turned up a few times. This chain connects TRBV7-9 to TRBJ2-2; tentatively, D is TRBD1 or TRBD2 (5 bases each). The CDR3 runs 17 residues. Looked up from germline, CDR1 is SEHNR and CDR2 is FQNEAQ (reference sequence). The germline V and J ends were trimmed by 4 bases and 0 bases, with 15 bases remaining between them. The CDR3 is CASSSRGPAPNTGELFF. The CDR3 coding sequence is TGTGCCAGCAGCTCCCGGGGCCCCGCCCCGAACACCGGGGAGCTGTTTTTT.

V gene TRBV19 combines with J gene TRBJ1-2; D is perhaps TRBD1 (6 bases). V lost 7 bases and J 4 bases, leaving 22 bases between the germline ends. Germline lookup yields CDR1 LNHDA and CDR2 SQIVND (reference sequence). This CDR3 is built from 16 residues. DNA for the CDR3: TGTGCCAGTACCACGGGGGGGGCGCGAGGTGCCTATGGCTACACCTTC. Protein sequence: CASTTGGARGAYGYTF.

CDR3 protein: CASSDGKETQYF. Here the CDR3 DNA reads TGTGCCAGCAGTGACGGGAAAGAGACCCAGTACTTC. The V call is TRBV6-1, the J call TRBJ2-5; weak D call: TRBD2 (5 bases). CDR3 length equals 12 residues. The germline CDR1 and CDR2 sequences are MNHNS and SASEGT. V gave up 3 bases and J gave up 3 bases, with 5 bases separating them.